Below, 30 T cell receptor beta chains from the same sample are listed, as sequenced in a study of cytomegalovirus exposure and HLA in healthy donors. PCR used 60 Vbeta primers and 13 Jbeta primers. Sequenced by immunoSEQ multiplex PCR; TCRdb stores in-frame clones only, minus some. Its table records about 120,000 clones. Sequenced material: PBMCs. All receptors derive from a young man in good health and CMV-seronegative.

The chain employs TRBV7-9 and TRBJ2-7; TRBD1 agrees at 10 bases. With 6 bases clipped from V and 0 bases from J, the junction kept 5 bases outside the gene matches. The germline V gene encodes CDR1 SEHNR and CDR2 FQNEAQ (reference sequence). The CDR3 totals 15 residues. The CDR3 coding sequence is TGTGCCAGCAGTTTGGGACAGGGGACCTCCTACGAGCAGTACTTC. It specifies CASSLGQGTSYEQYF.

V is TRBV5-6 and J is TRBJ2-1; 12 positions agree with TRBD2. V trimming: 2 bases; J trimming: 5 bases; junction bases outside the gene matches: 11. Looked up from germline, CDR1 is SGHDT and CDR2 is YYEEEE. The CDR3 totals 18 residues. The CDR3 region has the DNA TGTGCCAGCAGCTTCATCCTAGCGGGAGGGGGCAAGCACAATGAGCAGTTCTTC. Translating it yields CASSFILAGGGKHNEQFF.

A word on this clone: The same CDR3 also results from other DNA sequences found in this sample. The CDR3 coding sequence is TGTGCCAGCAGCGCGACAGGAAACACCGGGGAGCTGTTTTTT. Amino acids: CASSATGNTGELFF. The chain carries TRBV9 and TRBJ2-2, with D maybe TRBD1 (6 bases). CDR1 is SGDLS, CDR2 YYNGEE, per germline. This CDR3 has 14 residues. V dropped 3 bases and J dropped 2 bases, with 8 bases sitting between them.

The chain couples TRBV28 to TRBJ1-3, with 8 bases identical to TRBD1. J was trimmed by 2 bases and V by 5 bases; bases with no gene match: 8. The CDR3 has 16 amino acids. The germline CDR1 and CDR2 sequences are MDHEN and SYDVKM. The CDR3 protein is CASSPSTGAAGNTIYF. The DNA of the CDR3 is TGTGCCAGCAGTCCCTCGACAGGGGCAGCTGGAAACACCATATATTTT.

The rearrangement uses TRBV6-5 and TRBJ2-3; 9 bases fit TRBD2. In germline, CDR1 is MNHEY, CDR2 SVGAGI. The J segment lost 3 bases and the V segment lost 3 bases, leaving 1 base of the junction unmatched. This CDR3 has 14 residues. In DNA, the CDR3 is TGTGCCAGCAGTTATCTAGCGGGGACAGATACGCAGTATTTT. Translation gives CASSYLAGTDTQYF.

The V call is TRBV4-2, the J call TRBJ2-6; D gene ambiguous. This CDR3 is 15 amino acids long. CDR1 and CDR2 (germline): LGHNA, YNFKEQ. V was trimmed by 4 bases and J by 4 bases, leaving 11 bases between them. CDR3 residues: CASSPPVAGANVLTF. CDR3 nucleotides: TGTGCCAGCAGCCCTCCAGTAGCAGGGGCCAACGTCCTGACTTTC.

CDR3 amino acids: CASIPHRERYGYTF. CDR3 DNA: TGTGCCAGCATTCCACACAGGGAGCGATATGGCTACACCTTC. This chain connects TRBV28 to TRBJ1-2; tentatively, D is TRBD1 (6 bases). The V end lost 7 bases, the J end lost 5 bases, and 17 bases lay between the germline ends. The CDR3 sequence is 14 residues long. Germline V gene lookup returns CDR1 MDHEN and CDR2 SYDVKM.

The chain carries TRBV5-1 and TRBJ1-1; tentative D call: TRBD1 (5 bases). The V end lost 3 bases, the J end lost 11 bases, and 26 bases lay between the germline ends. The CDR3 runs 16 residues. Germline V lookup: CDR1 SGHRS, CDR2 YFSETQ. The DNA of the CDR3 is TGCGCCAGCAGCTCCTCTGACACCTTCAGGGAAAAGAGGGCTTTCTTT. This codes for CASSSSDTFREKRAFF.

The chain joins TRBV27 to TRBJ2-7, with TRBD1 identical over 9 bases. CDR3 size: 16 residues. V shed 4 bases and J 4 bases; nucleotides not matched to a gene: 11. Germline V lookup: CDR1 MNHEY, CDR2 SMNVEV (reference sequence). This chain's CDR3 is CASSSQGPDRGYEQYF. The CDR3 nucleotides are TGTGCCAGCAGTTCCCAAGGTCCGGACAGGGGATACGAGCAGTACTTC.

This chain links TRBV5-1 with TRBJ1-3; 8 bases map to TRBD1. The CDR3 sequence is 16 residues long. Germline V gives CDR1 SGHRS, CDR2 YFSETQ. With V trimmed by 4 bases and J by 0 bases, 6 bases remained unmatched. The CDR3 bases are TGCGCCAGCAGCGTCCGGGACAGGAGCTCTGGAAACACCATATATTTT. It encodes CASSVRDRSSGNTIYF.

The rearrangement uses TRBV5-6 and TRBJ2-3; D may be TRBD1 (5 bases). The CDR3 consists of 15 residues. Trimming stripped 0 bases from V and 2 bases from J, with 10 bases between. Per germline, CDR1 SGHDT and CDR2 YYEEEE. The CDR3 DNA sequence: TGTGCCAGCAGCTTGGGACAGACCTACACAGATACGCAGTATTTT. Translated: CASSLGQTYTDTQYF.

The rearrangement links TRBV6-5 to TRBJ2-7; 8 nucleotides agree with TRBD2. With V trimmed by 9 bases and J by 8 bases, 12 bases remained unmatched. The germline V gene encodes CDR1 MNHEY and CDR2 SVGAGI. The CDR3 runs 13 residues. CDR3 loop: CASSGTSFAKQYF. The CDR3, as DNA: TGTGCCAGTTCCGGGACTAGTTTTGCCAAGCAGTACTTC.

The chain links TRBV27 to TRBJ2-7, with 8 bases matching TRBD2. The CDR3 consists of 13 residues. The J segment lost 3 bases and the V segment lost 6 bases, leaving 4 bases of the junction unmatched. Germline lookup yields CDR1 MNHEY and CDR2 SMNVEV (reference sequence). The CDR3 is CASRLSGSYEQYF. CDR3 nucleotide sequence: TGTGCCAGCAGGTTAAGCGGGAGCTACGAGCAGTACTTC.

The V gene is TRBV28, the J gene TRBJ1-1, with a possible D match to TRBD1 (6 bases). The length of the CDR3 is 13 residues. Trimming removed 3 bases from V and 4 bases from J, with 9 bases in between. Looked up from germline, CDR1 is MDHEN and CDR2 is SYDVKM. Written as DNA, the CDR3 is TGTGCCAGCAGTTTTACAGGGAGCACTGAAGCTTTCTTT. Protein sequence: CASSFTGSTEAFF. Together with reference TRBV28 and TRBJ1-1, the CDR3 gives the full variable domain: DVKVTQSSRYLVKRTGEKVFLECVQDMDHENMFWYRQDPGLGLRLIYFSYDVKMKEKGDIPEGYSVSREKKERFSLILESASTNQTSMYLCASSFTGSTEAFFGQGTRLTVV.

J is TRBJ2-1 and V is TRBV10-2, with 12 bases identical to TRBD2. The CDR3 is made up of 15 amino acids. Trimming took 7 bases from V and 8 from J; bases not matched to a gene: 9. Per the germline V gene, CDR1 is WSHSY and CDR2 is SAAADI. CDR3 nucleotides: TGCGCCAGCACCCTAGCGGGGGGGCCGGAGGATGAGCAGTTCTTC. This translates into CASTLAGGPEDEQFF.

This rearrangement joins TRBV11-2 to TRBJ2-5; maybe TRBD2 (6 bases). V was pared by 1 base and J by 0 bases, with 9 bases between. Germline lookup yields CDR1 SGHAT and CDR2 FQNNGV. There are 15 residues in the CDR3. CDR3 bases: TGTGCCAGCAGCTTAGCGGGGGATTACCAAGAGACCCAGTACTTC. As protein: CASSLAGDYQETQYF.

CDR3 DNA: TGTGCCAGCAGTGCCCAGGGGCTGAGCAATCAGCCCCAGCATTTT. Translated, it gives CASSAQGLSNQPQHF. The genes are TRBV2 and TRBJ1-5; perhaps TRBD1 as D (6 bases). This CDR3 is 15 amino acids long. Germline loops: CDR1 SNHLY, CDR2 FYNNEI. Trimming shortened V by 4 bases and J by 1 base, and 11 bases separated the two germline ends.

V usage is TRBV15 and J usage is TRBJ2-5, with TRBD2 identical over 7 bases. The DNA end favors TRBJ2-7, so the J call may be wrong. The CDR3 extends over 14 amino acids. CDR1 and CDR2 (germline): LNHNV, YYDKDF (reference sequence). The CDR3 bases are TGTGCCACCAGCAGAGGGACTAGAGCCTACGAGCAGTACTTC. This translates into CATSRGTRAYEQYF.

The CDR3 reads CASRNRGLMNTEAFF. The CDR3 DNA reads TGTGCCAGTAGGAACCGGGGACTCATGAACACTGAAGCTTTCTTT. The chain couples TRBV19 to TRBJ1-1, with D possibly matching TRBD1 (5 bases). Trimming cost V 6 bases and J 0 bases, with 14 bases left between them. Germline-derived CDR1 and CDR2 are LNHDA and SQIVND (reference sequence). CDR3 length: 15 amino acids.

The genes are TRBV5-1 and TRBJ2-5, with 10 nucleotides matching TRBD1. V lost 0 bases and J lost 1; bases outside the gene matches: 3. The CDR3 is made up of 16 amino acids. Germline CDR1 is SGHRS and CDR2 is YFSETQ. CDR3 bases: TGCGCCAGCAGCTTGGGGGACAGGGGTATCCAAGAGACCCAGTACTTC. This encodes CASSLGDRGIQETQYF. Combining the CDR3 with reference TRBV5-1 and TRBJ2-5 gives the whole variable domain KAGVTQTPRYLIKTRGQQVTLSCSPISGHRSVSWYQQTPGQGLQFLFEYFSETQRNKGNFPGRFSGRQFSNSRSEMNVSTLELGDSALYLCASSLGDRGIQETQYFGPGTRLLVL.

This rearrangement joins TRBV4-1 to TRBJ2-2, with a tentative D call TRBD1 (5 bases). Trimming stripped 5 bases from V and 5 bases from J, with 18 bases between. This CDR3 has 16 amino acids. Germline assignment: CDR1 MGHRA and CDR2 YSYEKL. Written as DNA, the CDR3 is TGCGCCAGCAGCGAAAGGGGCGTAGGTACAACCGGGGAGCTGTTTTTT. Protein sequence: CASSERGVGTTGELFF.

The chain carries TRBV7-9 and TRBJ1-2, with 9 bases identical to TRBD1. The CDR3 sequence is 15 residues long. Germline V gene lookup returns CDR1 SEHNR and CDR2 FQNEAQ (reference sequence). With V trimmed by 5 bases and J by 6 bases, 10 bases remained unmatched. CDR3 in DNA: TGTGCCAGCAGCACGCCGGGACAGGGAAACAATGGCTACACCTTC. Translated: CASSTPGQGNNGYTF.

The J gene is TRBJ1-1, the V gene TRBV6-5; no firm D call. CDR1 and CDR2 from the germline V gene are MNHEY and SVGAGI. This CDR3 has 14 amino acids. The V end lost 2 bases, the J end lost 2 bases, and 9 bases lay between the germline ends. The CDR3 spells CASSYVDLNTEAFF. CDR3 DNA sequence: TGTGCCAGCAGTTACGTTGATCTAAACACTGAAGCTTTCTTT.

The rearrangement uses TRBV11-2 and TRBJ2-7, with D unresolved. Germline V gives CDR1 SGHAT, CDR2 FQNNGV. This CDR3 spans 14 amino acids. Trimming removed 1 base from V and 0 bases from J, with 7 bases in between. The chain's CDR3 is CASSLVASSYEQYF. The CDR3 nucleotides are TGTGCCAGCAGCTTAGTCGCTAGCTCCTACGAGCAGTACTTC.

Written as DNA, the CDR3 is TGCGCCAGCAGCCCAACAGGGGGCATTGGGGAAAAACTGTTTTTT. Protein sequence: CASSPTGGIGEKLFF. The V call is TRBV4-1, the J call TRBJ1-4; 9 bases fit TRBD1. Trimming removed 4 bases from V and 8 bases from J; junction bases left unmatched: 8. This CDR3 contains 15 residues. CDR1 is MGHRA and CDR2 is YSYEKL in the germline V gene.

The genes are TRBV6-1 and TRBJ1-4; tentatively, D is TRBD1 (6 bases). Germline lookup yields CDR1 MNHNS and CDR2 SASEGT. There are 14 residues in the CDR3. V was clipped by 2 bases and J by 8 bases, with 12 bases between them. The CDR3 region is CASSERGLREKLFF. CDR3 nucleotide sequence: TGTGCCAGCAGTGAAAGGGGGTTGCGAGAAAAACTGTTTTTT.

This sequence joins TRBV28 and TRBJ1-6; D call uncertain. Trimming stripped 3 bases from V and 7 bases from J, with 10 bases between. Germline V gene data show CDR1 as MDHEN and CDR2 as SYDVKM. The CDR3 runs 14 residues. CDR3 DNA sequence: TGTGCCAGCAGTTTCCCCAACGAGAATTCACCCCTCCACTTT. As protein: CASSFPNENSPLHF.

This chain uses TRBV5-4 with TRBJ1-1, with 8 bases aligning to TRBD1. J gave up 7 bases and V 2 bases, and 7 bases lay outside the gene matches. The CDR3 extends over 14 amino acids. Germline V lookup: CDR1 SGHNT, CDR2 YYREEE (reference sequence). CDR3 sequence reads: CASSFELQGVEAFF. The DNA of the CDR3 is TGTGCCAGCAGCTTCGAACTACAGGGGGTTGAAGCTTTCTTT.

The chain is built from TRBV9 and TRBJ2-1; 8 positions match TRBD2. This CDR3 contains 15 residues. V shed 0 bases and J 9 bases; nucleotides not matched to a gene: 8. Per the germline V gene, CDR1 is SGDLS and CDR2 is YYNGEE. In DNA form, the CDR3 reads TGTGCCAGCAGCGTAGGCGGGGGGCCTGGGCGTGAGCAGTTCTTC. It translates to CASSVGGGPGREQFF.

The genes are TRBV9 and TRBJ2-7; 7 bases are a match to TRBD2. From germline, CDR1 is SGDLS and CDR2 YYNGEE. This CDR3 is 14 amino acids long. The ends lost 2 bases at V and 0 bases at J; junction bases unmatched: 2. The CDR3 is CASSVGGDSYEQYF. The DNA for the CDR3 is TGTGCCAGCAGCGTGGGGGGGGACTCCTACGAGCAGTACTTC. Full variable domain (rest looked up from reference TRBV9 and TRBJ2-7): DSGVTQTPKHLITATGQRVTLRCSPRSGDLSVYWYQQSLDQGLQFLIQYYNGEERAKGNILERFSAQQFPDLHSELNLSSLELGDSALYFCASSVGGDSYEQYFGPGTRLTVT.